This T cell receptor beta chain was obtained from a study of blood T cells in healthy people across ages. Study conclusions and caveats: When set beside aged donors, long-lived donors presented more naive CD4+ cells and higher diversity. The diversity estimates, figures obtained from one million T cells, were considered underestimates.

The CDR3 extends over 14 amino acids. Germline loops: CDR1 SGHRS, CDR2 YFSETQ. Deletions cut 6 bases from V and 8 bases from J, with 15 bases between. PCR was performed a second time for 7 to 11 cycles using a sample-barcoded 5' primer and a J-beta primer mix. Using its own MiXCR run on the 5' RACE reads, TCRdb lists one record per CDR3 protein. Altogether 850,000 or so distinct CDR3 sequences are present, about 30% being singletons, with the ten largest covering 15% to 20%. Of note for this clonotype: Its specificity is unknown.

This chain joins TRBV5-1 and TRBJ1-6, with unresolved D. Sequencing used blood. The source is a woman aged 80 or older in good health. Written as DNA, the CDR3 is TGCGCCAGCAAAAAGAGCCGGGAGGATTCACCCCTCCACTTT. Its translation: CASKKSREDSPLHF.